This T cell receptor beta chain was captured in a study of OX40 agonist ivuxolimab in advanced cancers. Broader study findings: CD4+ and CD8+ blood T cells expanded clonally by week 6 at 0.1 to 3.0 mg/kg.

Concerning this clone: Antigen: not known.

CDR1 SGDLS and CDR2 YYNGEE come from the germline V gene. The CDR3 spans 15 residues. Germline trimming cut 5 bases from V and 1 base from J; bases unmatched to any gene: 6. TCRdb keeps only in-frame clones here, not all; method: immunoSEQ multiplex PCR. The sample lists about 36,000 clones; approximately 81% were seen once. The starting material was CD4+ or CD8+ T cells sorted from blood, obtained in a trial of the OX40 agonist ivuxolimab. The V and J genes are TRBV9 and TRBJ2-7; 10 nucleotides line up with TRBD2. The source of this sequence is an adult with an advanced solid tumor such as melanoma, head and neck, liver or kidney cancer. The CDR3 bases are TGTGCCAGCAGTATAGCGGGGGGTGGGTCCTACGAGCAGTACTTC. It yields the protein CASSIAGGGSYEQYF.